The source of this TCR beta chain is a study of shared clonotypes between healthy human individuals. Germline values: CDR1 LGHNT, CDR2 FRNRAP. The CDR3 has 14 amino acids. V shed 3 bases and J 0 bases; nucleotides not matched to a gene: 2. Sequenced by immunoSEQ multiplex PCR; TCRdb stores in-frame clones only, minus some. The sample has a few million clones, just over 90% seen once; the top ten hold roughly 0.15%. Material for sequencing was naive CD4+ T cells sorted from blood. Subset reported: CD45RA+ positively selected. The sequence derives from a man in his late teens or twenties in good health. V usage is TRBV12-5 and J usage is TRBJ2-7, with 7 bases aligning to TRBD1. The CDR3 coding sequence is TGTGCTAGTGGTTTCGGACAGGCCTCCTACGAGCAGTACTTC. Translation gives CASGFGQASYEQYF.